This T cell receptor beta chain came from a study of control samples from healthy donors and cancer patients. The CDR3 is 16 residues long. Germline V gives CDR1 SGDLS, CDR2 YYNGEE. V was pared by 6 bases and J by 4 bases, with 9 bases of the junction left unmatched. Sequenced by immunoSEQ multiplex PCR; TCRdb stores in-frame clones only, minus some. The sample shows around 30,000 clones, approximately 85% of them seen only once. V and J are TRBV9 and TRBJ2-1; TRBD2 aligns across 11 bases. This TCR was recovered from a woman aged 55-69 years with head and neck cancer. Sequenced sample: PBMCs. The CDR3 sequence: CASTPAGTSGYNEQFF. The CDR3 DNA is TGTGCCAGCACTCCGGCCGGGACTAGCGGATACAATGAGCAGTTCTTC.